Listed here are 17 T cell receptor beta chains from one sample, sequenced in a study of cytomegalovirus exposure and HLA in healthy donors (dated by TCRdb to 2016 to 2017). Libraries were constructed by the immunoSEQ multiplex PCR assay. The multiplex PCR relied on a mix of 60 forward primers for TCR Vbeta segments and 13 reverse primers for TCR Jbeta segments. The table was pulled from immuneACCESS by TCRdb, which kept in-frame rearrangements only. Such tables lose some clones; where checked, under half of the loss comes from unresolved V genes, and the rest has no known cause. In all, the sample holds more than 200,000 clones, and 75% to 85% of those were seen once. The ten largest clones add up to 1.4% of the sample. Sequencing was carried out using PBMCs. The receptors derive from a girl between 5 and 17 years old in good health and CMV-seronegative.

Here the CDR3 DNA reads TGTGCCAGCAGCTTGCAGGGGGTGATTAGTGAAAAACTGTTTTTT. It encodes CASSLQGVISEKLFF. The rearrangement joins TRBV5-6 to TRBJ1-4; the match to TRBD1 covers 7 bases. Germline V gives CDR1 SGHDT, CDR2 YYEEEE. The CDR3 contains 15 residues. With 1 base clipped from V and 7 bases from J, the junction kept 7 bases outside the gene matches.

The sample holds one count of this clone. The chain combines TRBV6-6 with TRBJ1-2; TRBD1 is a possible D gene (6 bases). Trimming took off 7 bases at V and 2 bases at J, with 17 bases between the two ends. The CDR3 length is 15 residues. Germline V gene data show CDR1 as MNHNY and CDR2 as SVGAGI (reference sequence). This chain's CDR3 is CASIQTPGQNYGYTF. DNA for the CDR3: TGTGCCAGCATCCAAACCCCCGGACAGAACTATGGCTACACCTTC.

The genes are TRBV6-5 and TRBJ2-5, with 7 bases matching TRBD1. Gene TRBJ2-7 matches the end of the DNA better, so the J call may be wrong. The CDR3 length is 14 residues. Germline V gene lookup returns CDR1 MNHEY and CDR2 SVGAGI. The CDR3 DNA reads TGTGCCAGCAGCCGGGACAGAGAGAACTACGAGCAGTACTTC. Protein product: CASSRDRENYEQYF.

The gene calls are TRBV28 and TRBJ1-5; 7 nucleotides align to TRBD1. After removal of 8 bases from V and 1 base from J, the junction contained 11 bases not matched to a gene. Germline V gene lookup returns CDR1 MDHEN and CDR2 SYDVKM. The CDR3 runs 16 residues. The CDR3 nucleotides are TGTGCCAGCTTTGCCGACAGGGAGGCAAGCAATCAGCCCCAGCATTTT. Its translation is CASFADREASNQPQHF.

The CDR3 reads CASSLGDIYEQYF. The CDR3, as DNA: TGTGCCAGCAGCTTAGGGGACATCTACGAGCAGTACTTC. The chain uses TRBV7-8 and TRBJ2-7; D is possibly TRBD1 (6 bases). The CDR3 runs 13 residues. The germline V and J ends were trimmed by 1 base and 3 bases, with 7 bases remaining between them. Per germline, CDR1 SGHVS and CDR2 FQNEAQ.

This chain uses TRBV28 with TRBJ1-1; 9 nucleotides line up with TRBD1. Germline V gene lookup returns CDR1 MDHEN and CDR2 SYDVKM. The CDR3 loop spans 15 amino acids. V lost 5 bases to trimming and J lost 5 bases; unmatched junction nucleotides: 9. As DNA, the CDR3 is TGTGCCAGCAGTAACAGGGGGCGCGGTGAAACTGAAGCTTTCTTT. Translating gives CASSNRGRGETEAFF.

The rearrangement links TRBV30 to TRBJ1-2; the match to TRBD1 covers 9 bases. Trimming took 3 bases from V and 7 from J; bases not matched to a gene: 6. This CDR3 is 13 amino acids long. CDR1 GTSNPN and CDR2 SVGIG come from the germline V gene (reference sequence). The CDR3 sequence is CAWSKGQGSGYTF. CDR3 nucleotide sequence: TGTGCCTGGAGCAAGGGACAGGGAAGTGGCTACACCTTC.

This clone was counted a few times. The chain is built from TRBV5-4 and TRBJ2-7, with TRBD1 matching 8 bases. The CDR3 totals 14 residues. Germline V gene data show CDR1 as SGHNT and CDR2 as YYREEE (reference sequence). J gave up 2 bases and V 5 bases, and 6 bases lay outside the gene matches. CDR3 residues: CASRSGQETYEQYF. The CDR3 bases are TGTGCCAGCAGATCGGGACAGGAGACCTACGAGCAGTACTTC.

This chain joins TRBV30 and TRBJ2-7; a possible D gene is TRBD2 (7 bases). The CDR3 is 15 amino acids. The V gene's germline CDR1 is GTSNPN and CDR2 SVGIG (reference sequence). The germline V and J ends were trimmed by 0 bases and 0 bases, with 12 bases remaining between them. CDR3 residues: CAWSVREDSSYEQYF. CDR3 nucleotides: TGTGCCTGGAGTGTACGGGAGGACAGCTCCTACGAGCAGTACTTC.

This rearrangement joins TRBV5-1 to TRBJ2-4, with TRBD2 matching over 11 bases. Germline values: CDR1 SGHRS, CDR2 YFSETQ. The CDR3 spans 15 residues. Trimming at V came to 4 bases and at J to 2 bases, leaving 2 bases not matched to a gene. CDR3 loop: CASSASGRSKNIQYF. CDR3 nucleotide sequence: TGCGCCAGCAGCGCTAGCGGGAGGTCCAAAAACATTCAGTACTTC.

This clone was picked up a small number of times. The chain is built from TRBV6-1 and TRBJ2-7; possible D gene TRBD1, 6 bases. V was trimmed by 10 bases and J by 7 bases, leaving 17 bases between them. Germline V lookup: CDR1 MNHNS, CDR2 SASEGT. The CDR3 sequence is 12 residues long. CDR3 DNA sequence: TGTGCCACCAGGGAGCAGGGGAAAGAGCAGTACTTC. It codes for CATREQGKEQYF.

V and J are TRBV6-1 and TRBJ2-2; D might be TRBD2 (6 bases). The CDR3 runs to 15 residues. In germline, CDR1 is MNHNS, CDR2 SASEGT. Trimming left V 6 bases short and J 4 bases short, with 15 bases between. CDR3 sequence: CASSPGTFPTGELFF. In DNA form, the CDR3 reads TGTGCCAGCAGCCCCGGGACTTTCCCCACCGGGGAGCTGTTTTTT.

A single count supports this clone. This sequence joins TRBV4-1 and TRBJ1-4, with 8 bases aligning to TRBD1. Losses at the gene ends were 10 bases for V and 6 bases for J; bases not matched to a gene: 10. The CDR3 is 14 amino acids. Germline V gene data show CDR1 as MGHRA and CDR2 as YSYEKL. CDR3 protein: CATSRQGRDEKLFF. CDR3 DNA sequence: TGCGCCACCTCTAGACAGGGGAGGGATGAAAAACTGTTTTTT.

The genes are TRBV28 and TRBJ1-2, with D perhaps matching TRBD1 (6 bases). This CDR3 has 16 amino acids. Germline V CDR1 and CDR2: MDHEN, SYDVKM. The ends were cut back, 3 bases at V and 0 bases at J, with 14 bases in the middle. The CDR3 DNA follows: TGTGCCAGCAGTTTTGGGAAAGGACAGCCTAACTATGGCTACACCTTC. Translation: CASSFGKGQPNYGYTF.

The chain links TRBV28 to TRBJ2-7; 12 nucleotides align to TRBD1. V gave up 5 bases and J gave up 6 bases; unmatched junction bases: 14. Germline V gene lookup returns CDR1 MDHEN and CDR2 SYDVKM. The CDR3 covers 17 residues. CDR3 coding DNA: TGTGCCAGCAGTCGTCCGGGACAGGGGGCGATAGGAAGCGAGCAGTACTTC. Translation: CASSRPGQGAIGSEQYF.

The chain uses TRBV5-1 and TRBJ1-4, with 7 bases lining up with TRBD1. Germline assignment: CDR1 SGHRS and CDR2 YFSETQ. The J segment lost 4 bases and the V segment lost 3 bases, leaving 3 bases of the junction unmatched. The CDR3 spans 14 residues. CDR3: CASSSGQNNEKLFF. DNA for the CDR3: TGCGCCAGCAGCTCGGGACAGAATAATGAAAAACTGTTTTTT.

Comments on this clone: The same CDR3 arises from other DNA sequences in this sample as well. J is TRBJ1-1 and V is TRBV7-9, with 8 bases lining up with TRBD1. Per the germline V gene, CDR1 is SEHNR and CDR2 is FQNEAQ (reference sequence). This CDR3 region has 14 residues. V trimming: 2 bases; J trimming: 1 base; junction bases outside the gene matches: 0. CDR3 amino acids: CASSLTGGNTEAFF. The CDR3 DNA reads TGTGCCAGCAGCTTAACAGGGGGGAACACTGAAGCTTTCTTT.